Below, 9 T cell receptor beta chains from the same sample are listed, as sequenced in a study of T cells in Graves' hyperthyroidism and ophthalmopathy. The investigators amplified TCR beta CDR3 regions from RNA transcripts. During a first-round RT-PCR of the TCR CDR3, the HTBI primer set was used. TCRdb processed the multiplex PCR reads anew with MiXCR; each CDR3 protein has one entry. The sample holds a few hundred thousand distinct CDR3 sequences; approximately 13% are singletons and the top ten take around 32%. The specimen sequenced was blood. These receptor sequences come from a woman aged 40 to 50 with Graves' ophthalmopathy.

The rearrangement joins TRBV25-1 to TRBJ1-2; D gene uncertain. The CDR3 is 13 amino acids. Germline V gene data show CDR1 as MGHDK and CDR2 as SYGVNS. V shed 3 bases and J shed 4 bases, with 9 bases lying between them. CDR3 bases: TGTGCCAGCAGTGACCCCGGGGTCTATGGCTACACCTTC. Protein sequence: CASSDPGVYGYTF.

This clonotype showed up many times. This chain links TRBV6-6 with TRBJ1-2; TRBD1 might be the D (6 bases). This CDR3 is built from 15 residues. Trimming stripped 2 bases from V and 7 bases from J, with 17 bases between. Germline CDR1 reads MNHNY; CDR2 reads SVGAGI (reference sequence). CDR3 in DNA: TGTGCCAGCAGTTACACCTACAGGGAGTTTACTGGCTACACCTTC. This encodes CASSYTYREFTGYTF.

This clonotype was detected ten times or more. The rearrangement uses TRBV7-9 and TRBJ2-7; the match to TRBD2 covers 12 bases. Germline-derived CDR1 and CDR2 are SEHNR and FQNEAQ (reference sequence). V dropped 4 bases and J dropped 8; count of bases not matched to a gene: 3. The CDR3 has 13 amino acids. Written as DNA, the CDR3 is TGTGCCAGCAGCTCGGGACTAGCGGGCCAGCAGTACTTC. Amino acids: CASSSGLAGQQYF.

In this sample, this clonotype turned up many times. V gene TRBV12-3 or TRBV12-4 combines with J gene TRBJ2-3, with D unresolved. CDR3 length equals 14 residues. Trimming removed 3 bases at V and 4 bases at J, with 11 bases between. CDR3 DNA sequence: TGTGCCAGCAGTTTTAACACTGGGTCAGATACGCAGTATTTT. Translating it yields CASSFNTGSDTQYF.

The chain joins TRBV7-8 to TRBJ2-4, with TRBD1 matching over 8 bases. Germline CDR1 is SGHVS and CDR2 is FQNEAQ. There are 16 residues in the CDR3. The ends lost 1 base at V and 4 bases at J; junction bases unmatched: 6. CDR3 loop: CASSLVGYRGKNIQYF. The CDR3 nucleotides read TGTGCCAGCAGCTTAGTGGGTTACAGGGGGAAAAACATTCAGTACTTC.

This clonotype was seen at least ten times. The chain is built from TRBV24-1 and TRBJ2-1, with 8 bases fitting TRBD2. J lost 8 bases, V lost 3 bases, and 11 bases had no gene match. CDR1 and CDR2 (germline): KGHDR, SFDVKD. This CDR3 is 16 amino acids long. This CDR3 is CATSDAGTSGLHEQFF. The DNA for the CDR3 is TGTGCCACCAGTGATGCCGGGACTAGTGGTCTACATGAGCAGTTCTTC.

This clonotype has a count of ten or more. CDR3 sequence (DNA): TGCAGTGCTAGAGATCCAACAGTCCTGACCTCCAATGAGCAGTTCTTC. It specifies CSARDPTVLTSNEQFF. J is TRBJ2-1 and V is TRBV20-1; no reliable D call. The CDR3 sequence is 16 residues long. Germline lookup yields CDR1 DFQATT and CDR2 SNEGSKA (reference sequence). V was clipped by 0 bases and J by 6 bases, with 18 bases between them.

The V and J genes are TRBV19 and TRBJ1-5; D is ambiguous. The ends were cut back, 4 bases at V and 1 base at J, with 8 bases in the middle. Germline CDR1 LNHDA, CDR2 SQIVND (reference sequence). The CDR3 is made up of 14 amino acids. CDR3 sequence reads: CASSTGSSNQPQHF. CDR3 nucleotides: TGTGCCAGTAGTACCGGGTCCAGCAATCAGCCCCAGCATTTT.

The chain combines TRBV14 with TRBJ1-1, with 8 bases matching TRBD1. The CDR3 loop spans 15 amino acids. Trimming removed 3 bases from V and 3 bases from J; junction bases left unmatched: 6. Germline CDR1 reads SGHDN; CDR2 reads FVKESK. Here the CDR3 reads CASSQTTGAYTEAFF. CDR3 sequence (DNA): TGTGCCAGCAGCCAGACGACAGGGGCTTACACTGAAGCTTTCTTT.